The 26 T cell receptor beta chains below were found in one sample sequenced in a study of blood T cell repertoires in COVID-19 (TCRdb year 2020). The method behind the library was the immunoSEQ multiplex PCR assay. What TCRdb holds here is the immuneACCESS table cut down to in-frame rearrangements. Part of the clones is not present; checked against another copy, under half of the missing clones reflect an unresolved V gene, and the others are unexplained. Here the sample has around 300,000 clones; roughly 89% occur a single time. The top ten constitute more than 9% of the sample. Sequenced sample: PBMCs or T cells enriched from blood (not recorded which). Source of these receptors: a woman aged 25 to 39 who had recovered from COVID-19.

The chain combines TRBV4-1 with TRBJ1-1; possible D gene TRBD1, 5 bases. Trimming pared 0 bases from V and 11 bases from J, leaving 16 bases between. This CDR3 comprises 14 residues. CDR1 and CDR2 (germline): MGHRA, YSYEKL. The CDR3 sequence: CASSQDQVGVRAFF. The DNA for the CDR3 is TGCGCCAGCAGCCAAGATCAGGTAGGGGTTCGGGCTTTCTTT.

The rearrangement uses TRBV5-8 and TRBJ1-5; 8 nucleotides match TRBD1. The CDR3 contains 17 residues. CDR1 is SGHTS and CDR2 is YDEGEE in the germline V gene. The V and J ends lost 0 bases and 1 base, in that order; junction bases with no gene match: 6. CDR3 DNA: TGTGCCAGCAGCTTGGAGACAGGGGCCCTAAGCAATCAGCCCCAGCATTTT. This sequence encodes CASSLETGALSNQPQHF.

This rearrangement joins TRBV3-1 (or the pseudogene TRBV3-2) to TRBJ2-3, with 9 bases lining up with TRBD1. Germline CDR1 is LGHDT and CDR2 is YNNKEL (reference sequence). With V trimmed by 4 bases and J by 4 bases, 6 bases remained unmatched. The CDR3 has 15 amino acids. CDR3 residues: CASSPYRGQADTQYF. CDR3 DNA: TGTGCCAGCAGCCCTTACAGGGGGCAGGCAGATACGCAGTATTTT.

The genes are TRBV18 and TRBJ1-1; no clear D gene. Trimming pared 1 base from V and 1 base from J, leaving 10 bases between. Germline V CDR1 and CDR2: KGHSH, LQKENI. This CDR3 region has 15 residues. CDR3 residues: CASSPREGGNTEAFF. CDR3 DNA sequence: TGTGCCAGCTCACCACGTGAAGGCGGGAACACTGAAGCTTTCTTT.

V gene TRBV28 combines with J gene TRBJ2-4; maybe TRBD1 (5 bases). V was shortened by 5 bases and J by 1 base, with 15 bases between the two germline ends. Germline V gives CDR1 MDHEN, CDR2 SYDVKM. CDR3 length: 16 residues. CDR3 sequence reads: CASSRWGVGAKNIQYF. The CDR3 DNA reads TGTGCCAGCAGTCGATGGGGCGTGGGGGCCAAAAACATTCAGTACTTC.

The chain links TRBV28 to TRBJ2-7; tentatively, D is TRBD2 (6 bases). The CDR3 has 14 residues. Between the trimmed V and J ends, which lost 6 bases and 1 base, there was a span of 13 bases. Germline V gene data show CDR1 as MDHEN and CDR2 as SYDVKM. Here the CDR3 reads CASRISGVSYEQYF. The CDR3 DNA reads TGTGCCAGCAGAATTAGCGGAGTATCCTACGAGCAGTACTTC.

The rearrangement links TRBV6-5 to TRBJ2-7; 10 nucleotides agree with TRBD2. J gave up 0 bases and V 6 bases, and 5 bases lay outside the gene matches. CDR3 length equals 15 residues. The germline V gene has CDR1 MNHEY and CDR2 SVGAGI. This CDR3 reads CASRPAGGSSYEQYF. CDR3 sequence (DNA): TGTGCCAGCAGGCCAGCGGGAGGGAGCTCCTACGAGCAGTACTTC.

This chain joins TRBV6-5 and TRBJ2-7; 8 bases fit TRBD1. V lost 2 bases and J lost 5; bases outside the gene matches: 2. In germline, CDR1 is MNHEY, CDR2 SVGAGI. The CDR3 spans 13 residues. CDR3: CASSYMDRDEQYF. DNA for the CDR3: TGTGCCAGCAGTTACATGGACAGGGACGAGCAGTACTTC.

The chain couples TRBV15 to TRBJ2-4; TRBD1 aligns across 9 bases. This CDR3 comprises 15 residues. The V gene's germline CDR1 is LNHNV and CDR2 YYDKDF (reference sequence). The V gene end was trimmed by 3 bases and the J gene end by 4 bases; junction bases not matched to a gene: 4. The CDR3, as DNA: TGTGCCACCAGCAGTAGACAGGGGGTAAAAAACATTCAGTACTTC. Translating gives CATSSRQGVKNIQYF.

The V and J genes are TRBV4-3 and TRBJ2-1; tentatively, D is TRBD1 (6 bases). This CDR3 region has 18 residues. Trimming cost V 3 bases and J 10 bases, with 28 bases left between them. The V gene's germline CDR1 is LGHNA and CDR2 YSLEER. The CDR3 region has the DNA TGCGCCAGCAGCCAGGGCGTCGGACAGTTCCGGCGGTCTGGGGAGCAGTTCTTC. Its translation is CASSQGVGQFRRSGEQFF.

V and J are TRBV3-1 (or the pseudogene TRBV3-2) and TRBJ1-1; a weak D match, TRBD1 (6 bases). CDR1 is LGHDT and CDR2 is YNNKEL in the germline V gene (reference sequence). V was cut by 0 bases and J by 3 bases, with 11 bases left in between. This CDR3 comprises 15 residues. The CDR3 nucleotides read TGTGCCAGCAGCCAAGATGGGGGGGCCGACACTGAAGCTTTCTTT. Translated, it gives CASSQDGGADTEAFF.

The V and J genes are TRBV5-4 and TRBJ2-4; TRBD2 agrees at 10 bases. Germline V lookup: CDR1 SGHNT, CDR2 YYREEE (reference sequence). The ends lost 3 bases at V and 3 bases at J; junction bases unmatched: 9. The length of the CDR3 is 17 residues. For the CDR3, the DNA is TGTGCCAGCAGCTCAGCGGGGGGGAGTGGGCTCAAAAACATTCAGTACTTC. It codes for CASSSAGGSGLKNIQYF.

This rearrangement joins TRBV6-5 to TRBJ1-5, with TRBD1 identical over 9 bases. This CDR3 region has 15 residues. Unmatched junction bases numbered 10, after V lost 10 bases and J lost 3 bases. CDR1 and CDR2 from the germline V gene are MNHEY and SVGAGI. CDR3: CATHVGTGFNQPQHF. The CDR3 DNA sequence: TGTGCCACTCATGTCGGGACAGGGTTCAATCAGCCCCAGCATTTT.

This clone was seen just once. The chain couples TRBV2 to TRBJ1-4, with D possibly TRBD1 on 6 matching bases. The CDR3 sequence is 14 residues long. Per the germline V gene, CDR1 is SNHLY and CDR2 is FYNNEI. V lost 4 bases to trimming and J lost 8 bases, with 14 bases between them. In nucleotides, the CDR3 is TGTGCCAGCAGTGTCCGGACAGAGGGCGAAAAACTGTTTTTT. Residues: CASSVRTEGEKLFF. The complete variable domain, with remaining parts taken from reference TRBV2 and TRBJ1-4, reads EPEVTQTPSHQVTQMGQEVILRCVPISNHLYFYWYRQILGQKVEFLVSFYNNEISEKSEIFDDQFSVERPDGSNFTLKIRSTKLEDSAMYFCASSVRTEGEKLFFGSGTQLSVL.

The chain uses TRBV6-5 and TRBJ1-3; TRBD1 agrees at 8 bases. Germline CDR1 is MNHEY and CDR2 is SVGAGI. Trimming at V came to 6 bases and at J to 4 bases, leaving 8 bases not matched to a gene. This CDR3 is built from 15 residues. As DNA, the CDR3 is TGTGCCAGCAGCAGGGACCAGGGGGCAGGAAACACCATATATTTT. It translates to CASSRDQGAGNTIYF.

This clone was recorded only once. The chain is built from TRBV27 and TRBJ1-5; 8 bases map to TRBD1. This CDR3 has 14 residues. Germline trimming cut 6 bases from V and 2 bases from J; bases unmatched to any gene: 3. Germline loops: CDR1 MNHEY, CDR2 SMNVEV (reference sequence). The CDR3 DNA is TGTGCCAGCAGCCCGACAGGGGGCAATCAGCCCCAGCATTTT. Its protein is CASSPTGGNQPQHF.

This chain joins TRBV28 and TRBJ1-3; D not resolved. Germline V CDR1 and CDR2: MDHEN, SYDVKM. The CDR3 extends over 12 amino acids. V was shortened by 3 bases and J by 7 bases, with 7 bases between the two germline ends. The CDR3 DNA is TGTGCCAGCAGTTTGGGCTTTAACACCATATATTTT. This codes for CASSLGFNTIYF.

The chain joins TRBV24-1 to TRBJ2-1; D not resolved. The CDR3 runs 11 residues. Trimming left V 9 bases short and J 3 bases short, with 5 bases between. The germline gives CDR1 KGHDR, CDR2 SFDVKD. This chain's CDR3 is CATQLYNEQFF. The CDR3 bases are TGTGCCACCCAACTCTACAATGAGCAGTTCTTC.

The chain joins TRBV5-8 to TRBJ1-2; unclear D gene. The germline V gene has CDR1 SGHTS and CDR2 YDEGEE. CDR3 length: 14 amino acids. V lost 0 bases and J lost 2, with 8 bases in between. The CDR3 here is CASSLVLRNYGYTF. As DNA, the CDR3 is TGTGCCAGCAGCTTGGTCCTCAGAAACTATGGCTACACCTTC.

CDR3 region: CATVPGPGANVLTF. CDR3 coding DNA: TGTGCCACCGTCCCAGGGCCCGGGGCCAACGTCCTGACTTTC. This chain links TRBV10-3 with TRBJ2-6; TRBD1 is a possible D gene (5 bases). The CDR3 has 14 amino acids. V was cut by 10 bases and J by 4 bases, with 14 bases left in between. Per the germline V gene, CDR1 is ENHRY and CDR2 is SYGVKD.

The chain employs TRBV27 and TRBJ2-2; D is possibly TRBD2 (6 bases). The V end lost 5 bases, the J end lost 6 bases, and 13 bases lay between the germline ends. This CDR3 has 14 amino acids. CDR1 and CDR2 (germline): MNHEY, SMNVEV (reference sequence). In DNA, the CDR3 is TGTGCCAGCAGTCTTAGACTAGGATCCGGGGAGCTGTTTTTT. Translated, it gives CASSLRLGSGELFF.

The chain joins TRBV18 to TRBJ2-7; 9 bases are a match to TRBD1. From germline, CDR1 is KGHSH and CDR2 LQKENI. This CDR3 is built from 16 residues. V gave up 3 bases and J gave up 4 bases; unmatched junction bases: 10. CDR3 sequence reads: CASSPGSGTGKYEQYF. CDR3 bases: TGTGCCAGCTCACCGGGATCCGGGACAGGGAAATACGAGCAGTACTTC.

The chain carries TRBV5-6 and TRBJ1-1; perhaps TRBD1 as D (6 bases). Germline assignment: CDR1 SGHDT and CDR2 YYEEEE. The CDR3 extends over 14 amino acids. Between the trimmed V and J ends, which lost 0 bases and 1 base, there was a span of 7 bases. The CDR3 sequence: CASSLGGRNTEAFF. The CDR3 DNA follows: TGTGCCAGCAGCTTGGGGGGGCGGAACACTGAAGCTTTCTTT.

In this sample, this clone turned up once. This sequence joins TRBV7-2 and TRBJ2-2; 12 nucleotides align to TRBD2. This CDR3 is built from 16 residues. The V segment lost 5 bases and the J segment 5 bases; nucleotides outside the gene matches: 6. Germline V gene lookup returns CDR1 SGHTA and CDR2 FQGNSA. CDR3 amino acids: CASSATGTSGTGELFF. The CDR3 DNA reads TGTGCCAGCAGCGCAACCGGGACTAGCGGGACCGGGGAGCTGTTTTTT.

The chain carries TRBV5-6 and TRBJ2-7; D is perhaps TRBD2 (6 bases). Trimming cost V 4 bases and J 10 bases, with 12 bases left between them. The CDR3 has 11 amino acids. In germline, CDR1 is SGHDT, CDR2 YYEEEE. CDR3 in DNA: TGTGCCAGCAGCCCAGGTAGCGGCCAGTACTTC. Translated, it gives CASSPGSGQYF. Full variable domain (remainder filled in from reference TRBV5-6 and TRBJ2-7): DAGVTQSPTHLIKTRGQQVTLRCSPKSGHDTVSWYQQALGQGPQFIFQYYEEEERQRGNFPDRFSGHQFPNYSSELNVNALLLGDSALYLCASSPGSGQYFGPGTRLTVT.

The CDR3 nucleotides read TGTGCCAGCTCCCCCCTCCCCCCGACAGGCGTAAGTAGTGAGCAGTACTTC. Its protein is CASSPLPPTGVSSEQYF. This chain connects TRBV18 to TRBJ2-7; tentatively, D is TRBD1 (6 bases). Trimming pared 6 bases from V and 7 bases from J, leaving 28 bases between. The CDR3 is 17 residues long. The germline gives CDR1 KGHSH, CDR2 LQKENI. Variable domain in full (rest from reference TRBV18 and TRBJ2-7): NAGVMQNPRHLVRRRGQEARLRCSPMKGHSHVYWYRQLPEEGLKFMVYLQKENIIDESGMPKERFSAEFPKEGPSILRIQQVVRGDSAAYFCASSPLPPTGVSSEQYFGPGTRLTVT.